The 10 T cell receptor beta chains below all came from one sample that was sequenced in a study of cytomegalovirus exposure and HLA in healthy donors. The study ran its PCR with 60 Vbeta and 13 Jbeta primers. Sequencing was performed with immunoSEQ multiplex PCR; in TCRdb, only in-frame clones are kept and a portion is missing. Of about 200,000 clones listed, around 86% are singletons. Specimen: PBMCs. These receptors all stem from a woman aged 40 to 49 in good health and CMV-seronegative.

The V gene is TRBV6-5, the J gene TRBJ1-2, with a tentative D call TRBD1 (6 bases). The germline CDR1 and CDR2 sequences are MNHEY and SVGAGI. Trimming shortened V by 5 bases and J by 4 bases, and 14 bases separated the two germline ends. This CDR3 is built from 14 residues. CDR3 loop: CASSRNRASYGYTF. The CDR3 region has the DNA TGTGCCAGCAGTCGTAACAGGGCCTCCTATGGCTACACCTTC.

CDR3 loop: CASSTRTGGEETQYF. In DNA, the CDR3 is TGCGCCAGCAGCACGCGGACAGGGGGCGAGGAGACCCAGTACTTC. V usage is TRBV5-1 and J usage is TRBJ2-5; 11 bases are shared with TRBD1. The CDR3 covers 15 residues. V lost 4 bases to trimming and J lost 5 bases; unmatched junction nucleotides: 7. CDR1 is SGHRS, CDR2 YFSETQ, per germline.

The V call is TRBV5-4, the J call TRBJ2-1; TRBD1 matches at 7 bases. The CDR3 totals 15 residues. Trimming took 3 bases from V and 0 from J; bases not matched to a gene: 3. Germline loops: CDR1 SGHNT, CDR2 YYREEE (reference sequence). The CDR3 spells CASSSGTDSYNEQFF. The CDR3 bases are TGTGCCAGCAGCTCCGGGACAGACTCCTACAATGAGCAGTTCTTC.

The chain recombines TRBV7-2 with TRBJ2-5; 7 bases are shared with TRBD2. This CDR3 is built from 16 residues. V trimming: 0 bases; J trimming: 1 base; junction bases outside the gene matches: 5. Germline loops: CDR1 SGHTA, CDR2 FQGNSA. The DNA of the CDR3 is TGTGCCAGCAGCTTAGCTGCTAGCGGAAGCCAAGAGACCCAGTACTTC. This sequence encodes CASSLAASGSQETQYF.

This clone was seen only once. The rearrangement uses TRBV7-2 and TRBJ1-1; no clear D. The germline V gene encodes CDR1 SGHTA and CDR2 FQGNSA. V was cut by 4 bases and J by 0 bases, with 6 bases left in between. The CDR3 contains 13 residues. CDR3 DNA: TGTGCCAGCAGCTCACAGATGAACACTGAAGCTTTCTTT. Amino acids: CASSSQMNTEAFF.

This clone appeared a single time. The rearrangement uses TRBV9 and TRBJ1-6; D is uncertain. The CDR3 length is 14 residues. Trimming cost V 3 bases and J 6 bases, with 10 bases left between them. The V gene's germline CDR1 is SGDLS and CDR2 YYNGEE. The CDR3 bases are TGTGCCAGCAGCGGGGCCTTCTTTAATTCACCCCTCCACTTT. It is translated as CASSGAFFNSPLHF. Using reference TRBV9 and TRBJ1-6 for the parts outside the CDR3, the full variable domain is DSGVTQTPKHLITATGQRVTLRCSPRSGDLSVYWYQQSLDQGLQFLIQYYNGEERAKGNILERFSAQQFPDLHSELNLSSLELGDSALYFCASSGAFFNSPLHFGNGTRLTVT.

This clone was seen more than once but under ten times. The rearrangement joins TRBV4-1 to TRBJ1-2; the match to TRBD1 covers 8 bases. The CDR3 length is 14 residues. The germline CDR1 and CDR2 sequences are MGHRA and YSYEKL. V lost 1 base to trimming and J lost 8 bases; unmatched junction nucleotides: 6. The CDR3 loop reads CASSQVGTGKGYTF. The CDR3 nucleotides read TGCGCCAGCAGCCAAGTCGGGACAGGCAAAGGCTACACCTTC.

This clone was seen just once. The rearrangement links TRBV6-5 to TRBJ1-5; 10 positions agree with TRBD1. The trim removed 7 bases at V and 2 bases at J, leaving 5 bases unmatched. The CDR3 has 15 residues. Germline V gene lookup returns CDR1 MNHEY and CDR2 SVGAGI. The CDR3 loop is CASKDRGNGNQPQHF. Written as DNA, the CDR3 is TGTGCCAGCAAGGACAGGGGGAATGGCAATCAGCCCCAGCATTTT.

The chain carries TRBV19 and TRBJ1-1; tentative D call: TRBD1 (5 bases). With 3 bases removed from V and 8 bases from J, the gap between germline ends came to 10 bases. The CDR3 sequence is 12 residues long. Germline V gene sequence: CDR1 LNHDA, CDR2 SQIVND (reference sequence). CDR3 bases: TGTGCCAGTAGTATCGGGGGGATGGAAGCTTTCTTT. The encoded protein is CASSIGGMEAFF.

The genes are TRBV6-5 and TRBJ2-7; D perhaps matches TRBD2 (5 bases). The germline V gene has CDR1 MNHEY and CDR2 SVGAGI. The CDR3 is 13 amino acids. V lost 5 bases, J lost 5 bases, and 13 bases lay in between. DNA for the CDR3: TGTGCCAGCAGTGAGACCCTCGGGGACGAGCAGTACTTC. Translating gives CASSETLGDEQYF.